One and the same sample provided the 20 T cell receptor beta chains below, sequenced in a study of early T cells in non-severe SARS-CoV-2 infection. TCRdb ran MiXCR on the 5' RACE reads and lists one entry per CDR3 protein. The table shows over 70,000 distinct CDR3 sequences, with more than 14% occurring only once. Specimen: whole blood, collected at baseline. These receptors all stem from an adult who was a healthcare worker with PCR-confirmed SARS-CoV-2 infection or an uninfected control (not recorded which).

The chain carries TRBV5-4 and TRBJ1-3, with D hard to call. V was clipped by 0 bases and J by 4 bases, with 5 bases between them. The CDR3 runs to 13 residues. Germline values: CDR1 SGHNT, CDR2 YYREEE (reference sequence). The CDR3 region is CASSLANGNTIYF. The CDR3 bases are TGTGCCAGCAGCTTGGCCAACGGAAACACCATATATTTT. The entire variable domain, with the rest obtained from reference TRBV5-4 and TRBJ1-3, is as follows: ETGVTQSPTHLIKTRGQQVTLRCSSQSGHNTVSWYQQALGQGPQFIFQYYREEENGRGNFPPRFSGLQFPNYSSELNVNALELDDSALYLCASSLANGNTIYFGEGSWLTVV.

The chain uses TRBV9 and TRBJ2-7; 10 bases agree with TRBD1. V trimming: 3 bases; J trimming: 5 bases; junction bases outside the gene matches: 5. Germline-derived CDR1 and CDR2 are SGDLS and YYNGEE. The CDR3 length is 14 residues. The CDR3 bases are TGTGCCAGCAGCGGACAGGGGGCCGGCCACGAGCAGTACTTC. Translating gives CASSGQGAGHEQYF.

This chain links TRBV7-9 with TRBJ2-2; TRBD1 is a possible D gene (6 bases). V dropped 6 bases and J dropped 3 bases, with 11 bases sitting between them. The length of the CDR3 is 14 residues. CDR1 is SEHNR and CDR2 is FQNEAQ in the germline V gene (reference sequence). The CDR3 nucleotides are TGTGCCAGCAGTGGACAGCCCCACACCGGGGAGCTGTTTTTT. It yields the protein CASSGQPHTGELFF.

This clonotype came up a few times. The J gene is TRBJ2-3, the V gene TRBV18, with no clear D. The CDR3 extends over 18 amino acids. CDR1 and CDR2 (germline): KGHSH, LQKENI. Trimming left V 1 base short and J 3 bases short, with 20 bases between. This chain's CDR3 is CASSPLNPGSLTTDTQYF. The CDR3 DNA reads as TGTGCCAGCTCACCACTAAATCCCGGGTCCCTAACGACAGATACGCAGTATTTT. Full variable domain (outside the CDR3, taken from reference TRBV18 and TRBJ2-3): NAGVMQNPRHLVRRRGQEARLRCSPMKGHSHVYWYRQLPEEGLKFMVYLQKENIIDESGMPKERFSAEFPKEGPSILRIQQVVRGDSAAYFCASSPLNPGSLTTDTQYFGPGTRLTVL.

This clonotype has a count of ten or more. The chain recombines TRBV9 with TRBJ2-7; D unclear. CDR1 and CDR2 from the germline V gene are SGDLS and YYNGEE. The CDR3 consists of 13 residues. V was pared by 0 bases and J by 5 bases, with 9 bases between. Here the CDR3 DNA reads TGTGCCAGCAGCGTAGCCCTAGGCCACGAGCAGTACTTC. Residues: CASSVALGHEQYF.

The chain is built from TRBV5-1 and TRBJ1-1; 11 nucleotides agree with TRBD1. Germline V lookup: CDR1 SGHRS, CDR2 YFSETQ. Losses at the gene ends were 4 bases for V and 5 bases for J; bases not matched to a gene: 4. The CDR3 is 14 residues long. CDR3 residues: CASSPGTGGTEAFF. In nucleotides, the CDR3 is TGCGCCAGCAGCCCTGGGACAGGGGGGACTGAAGCTTTCTTT.

This clonotype was seen a few times. The chain uses TRBV27 and TRBJ2-3; TRBD1 aligns across 11 bases. The V gene's germline CDR1 is MNHEY and CDR2 SMNVEV (reference sequence). The CDR3 runs to 14 residues. After removal of 5 bases from V and 7 bases from J, the junction contained 5 bases not matched to a gene. The CDR3 reads CASSPDRGRNTQYF. Written as DNA, the CDR3 is TGTGCCAGCAGTCCGGACAGGGGGCGGAATACGCAGTATTTT.

This clonotype was seen only a few times. The chain couples TRBV28 to TRBJ2-1, with 9 nucleotides matching TRBD2. Trimming cost V 5 bases and J 0 bases; bases outside gene matches: 8. Germline CDR1 MDHEN, CDR2 SYDVKM. The CDR3 has 17 amino acids. The CDR3 loop is CASSLHFSGSSYNEQFF. The DNA of the CDR3 is TGTGCCAGCAGTCTACATTTTAGCGGGAGCTCCTACAATGAGCAGTTCTTC.

This clonotype was detected only a few times. The gene calls are TRBV30 and TRBJ2-1, with TRBD2 identical over 10 bases. Germline loops: CDR1 GTSNPN, CDR2 SVGIG (reference sequence). The length of the CDR3 is 15 residues. V was clipped by 2 bases and J by 2 bases; unmatched bases: 3. In DNA form, the CDR3 reads TGTGCCTGGAGTCATGGACTAGCGGCCTACAATGAGCAGTTCTTC. Translating it yields CAWSHGLAAYNEQFF.

DNA for the CDR3: TGTGCCAGCAGCCATAATTCCCCTACCCCCCTTGAGCAGTTCTTC. This encodes CASSHNSPTPLEQFF. The J gene is TRBJ2-1, the V gene TRBV3-1, with unresolved D. From germline, CDR1 is LGHDT and CDR2 YNNKEL (reference sequence). Trimming stripped 3 bases from V and 9 bases from J, with 18 bases between. The CDR3 is 15 amino acids.

This clonotype was counted only a few times. The J gene is TRBJ2-3, the V gene TRBV13; D remains unclear. From germline, CDR1 is PRHDT and CDR2 FYEKMQ (reference sequence). The CDR3 consists of 14 residues. The ends were cut back, 2 bases at V and 0 bases at J, with 6 bases in the middle. The CDR3 coding sequence is TGTGCCAGCAGCTTAAGTAAGAGCACAGATACGCAGTATTTT. It specifies CASSLSKSTDTQYF.

This clonotype was counted a few times. This rearrangement joins TRBV18 to TRBJ1-1; no firm D call. CDR3 size: 13 residues. Germline V gives CDR1 KGHSH, CDR2 LQKENI. Trimming cost V 0 bases and J 1 base, with 3 bases left between them. Here the CDR3 reads CASSPPTNTEAFF. Written as DNA, the CDR3 is TGTGCCAGCTCACCACCGACGAACACTGAAGCTTTCTTT.

CDR3 bases: TGTGCCACCAGTCCCCAGCGGGTTGTCTCCTACAATGAGCAGTTCTTC. It encodes CATSPQRVVSYNEQFF. The rearrangement joins TRBV24-1 to TRBJ2-1; possibly TRBD2 for D (6 bases). Germline V gene lookup returns CDR1 KGHDR and CDR2 SFDVKD. The ends were cut back, 6 bases at V and 0 bases at J, with 14 bases in the middle. The CDR3 is 16 residues long.

This clonotype was detected only once. The chain couples TRBV5-5 to TRBJ2-7, with a weak D call TRBD2 (5 bases). The CDR3 is made up of 13 amino acids. V dropped 2 bases and J dropped 6 bases, with 12 bases sitting between them. Germline V lookup: CDR1 SGHKS, CDR2 YYEKEE (reference sequence). As DNA, the CDR3 is TGTGCCAGCAGCTTCCCGGGCGCGGGCGAGCAGTACTTC. Encoded protein: CASSFPGAGEQYF.

The sample holds many counts of this clonotype. Here the CDR3 DNA reads TGTGCCAGCAGTACCGGGACTCGGGAAAATCAGCCCCAGCATTTT. Its protein is CASSTGTRENQPQHF. The chain is built from TRBV2 and TRBJ1-5; TRBD1 might be the D (5 bases). The CDR3 has 15 residues. CDR1 and CDR2 (germline): SNHLY, FYNNEI. Trimming removed 5 bases at V and 4 bases at J, with 15 bases between.

This clonotype occurred many times. V usage is TRBV11-2 and J usage is TRBJ2-7, with D possibly called TRBD1 or TRBD2 (5 bases each). The CDR3 totals 14 residues. Trimming took off 6 bases at V and 0 bases at J, with 12 bases between the two ends. Germline V gene lookup returns CDR1 SGHAT and CDR2 FQNNGV. This CDR3 is CASSRDPSSYEQYF. CDR3 sequence (DNA): TGTGCCAGCAGTCGGGACCCCAGCTCCTACGAGCAGTACTTC. Complete variable domain (other parts from reference TRBV11-2 and TRBJ2-7): EAGVAQSPRYKIIEKRQSVAFWCNPISGHATLYWYQQILGQGPKLLIQFQNNGVVDDSQLPKDRFSAERLKGVDSTLKIQPAKLEDSAVYLCASSRDPSSYEQYFGPGTRLTVT.

Only a few counts were recorded for this clonotype. V and J are TRBV6-2 or TRBV6-3 and TRBJ2-7; 9 bases match TRBD2. The CDR3 sequence is 16 residues long. J was trimmed by 3 bases and V by 5 bases; bases with no gene match: 11. Germline V gene lookup returns CDR1 MNHEY and CDR2 SVGEGT. CDR3 residues: CASSGGRAGFNYEQYF. CDR3 nucleotides: TGTGCCAGCAGTGGCGGGAGGGCCGGATTTAACTACGAGCAGTACTTC.

This clonotype occurred many times. The chain uses TRBV20-1 and TRBJ2-4; 8 bases fit TRBD1. J lost 6 bases, V lost 3 bases, and 16 bases had no gene match. CDR1 DFQATT and CDR2 SNEGSKA come from the germline V gene (reference sequence). This CDR3 has 17 amino acids. The DNA of the CDR3 is TGCAGTGCTAGGGTCGGGACAGGTCTTAGGTCGGGAAACATTCAGTACTTC. Amino acids: CSARVGTGLRSGNIQYF.

This clonotype was seen only a few times. This rearrangement joins TRBV10-3 to TRBJ1-2, with TRBD1 matching 10 bases. The CDR3 is made up of 14 amino acids. The germline V gene has CDR1 ENHRY and CDR2 SYGVKD. V lost 5 bases, J lost 5 bases, and 5 bases stayed unmatched. The CDR3 DNA sequence: TGTGCCATCAGTCCCGGGACAGGGGATTATGGCTACACCTTC. Its translation is CAISPGTGDYGYTF.

This clonotype showed up just a few times. V gene TRBV7-6 combines with J gene TRBJ2-7; 8 bases match TRBD2. CDR1 and CDR2 from the germline V gene are SGHVS and FNYEAQ. The length of the CDR3 is 13 residues. V trimming: 5 bases; J trimming: 6 bases; junction bases outside the gene matches: 6. This CDR3 is CASSPRTSLEQYF. The CDR3 DNA follows: TGTGCCAGCAGCCCCCGGACTAGCCTCGAGCAGTACTTC.